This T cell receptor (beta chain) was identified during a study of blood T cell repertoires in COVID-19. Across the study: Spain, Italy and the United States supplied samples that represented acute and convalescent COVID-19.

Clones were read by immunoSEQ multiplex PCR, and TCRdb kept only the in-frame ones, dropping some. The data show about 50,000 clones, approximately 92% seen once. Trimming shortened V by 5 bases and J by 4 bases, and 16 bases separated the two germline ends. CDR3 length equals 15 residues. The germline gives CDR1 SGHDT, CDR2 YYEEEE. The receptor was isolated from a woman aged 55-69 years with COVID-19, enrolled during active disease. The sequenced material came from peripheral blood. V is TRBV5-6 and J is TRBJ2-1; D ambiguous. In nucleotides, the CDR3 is TGTGCCAGCAGTCATGACTTTATACCATACAATGAGCAGTTCTTC. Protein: CASSHDFIPYNEQFF.